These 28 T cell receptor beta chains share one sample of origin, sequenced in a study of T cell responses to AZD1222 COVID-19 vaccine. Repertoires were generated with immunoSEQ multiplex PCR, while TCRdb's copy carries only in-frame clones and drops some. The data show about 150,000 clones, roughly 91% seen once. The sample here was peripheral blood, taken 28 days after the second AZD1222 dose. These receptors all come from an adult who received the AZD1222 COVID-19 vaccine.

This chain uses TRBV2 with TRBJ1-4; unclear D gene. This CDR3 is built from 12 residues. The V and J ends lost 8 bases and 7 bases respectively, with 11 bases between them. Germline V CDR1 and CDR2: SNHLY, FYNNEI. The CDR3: CASRRAGEKLFF. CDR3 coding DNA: TGTGCCAGCCGGCGGGCCGGTGAAAAACTGTTTTTT.

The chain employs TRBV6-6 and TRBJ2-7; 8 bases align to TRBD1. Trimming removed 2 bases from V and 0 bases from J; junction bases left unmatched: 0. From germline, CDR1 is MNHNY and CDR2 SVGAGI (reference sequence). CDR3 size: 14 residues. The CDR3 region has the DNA TGTGCCAGCAGTTACGGACAGGGCTCCTACGAGCAGTACTTC. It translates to CASSYGQGSYEQYF.

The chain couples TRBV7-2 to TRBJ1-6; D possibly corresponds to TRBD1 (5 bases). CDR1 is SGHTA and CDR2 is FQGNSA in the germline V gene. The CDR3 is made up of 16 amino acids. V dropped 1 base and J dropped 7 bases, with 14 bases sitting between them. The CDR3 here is CASSLVGAGLNSPLHF. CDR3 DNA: TGTGCCAGCAGCTTAGTGGGAGCAGGGCTAAATTCACCCCTCCACTTT.

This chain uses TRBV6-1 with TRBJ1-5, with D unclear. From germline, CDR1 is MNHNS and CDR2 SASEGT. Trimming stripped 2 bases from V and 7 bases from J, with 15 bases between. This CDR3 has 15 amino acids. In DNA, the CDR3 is TGTGCCAGCAGTGAACTGTGGGGAGCTGGGCAGCCCCAGCATTTT. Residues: CASSELWGAGQPQHF.

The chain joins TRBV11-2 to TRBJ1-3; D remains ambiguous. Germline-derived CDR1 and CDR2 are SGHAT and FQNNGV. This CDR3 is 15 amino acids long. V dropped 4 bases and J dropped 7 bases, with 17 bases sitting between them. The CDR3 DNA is TGTGCCAGCAGCTCAACCAACCATTTGGGTAACACCATATATTTT. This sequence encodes CASSSTNHLGNTIYF.

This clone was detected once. The CDR3 loop reads CASSPTDLGGSPLHF. DNA for the CDR3: TGTGCCAGCAGTCCCACGGACTTAGGGGGTTCACCCCTCCACTTT. The chain combines TRBV28 with TRBJ1-6; TRBD1 might be the D (6 bases). Per the germline V gene, CDR1 is MDHEN and CDR2 is SYDVKM. Trimming removed 5 bases at V and 9 bases at J, with 17 bases between. The CDR3 has 15 residues.

CDR3 protein: CATRGPGPGNTIYF. CDR3 bases: TGTGCCACCCGGGGTCCGGGGCCTGGAAACACCATATATTTT. The J gene is TRBJ1-3, the V gene TRBV19, with D perhaps TRBD1 (5 bases). The CDR3 loop spans 14 amino acids. Germline V gene data show CDR1 as LNHDA and CDR2 as SQIVND (reference sequence). V lost 10 bases and J 2 bases, leaving 15 bases between the germline ends.

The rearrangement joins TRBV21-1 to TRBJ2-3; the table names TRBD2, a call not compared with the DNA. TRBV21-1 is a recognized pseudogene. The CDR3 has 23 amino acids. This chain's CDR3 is CASRGFDNPGLAGASGSTDTQYF. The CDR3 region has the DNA TGTGCCAGCAGAGGATTTGATAATCCGGGACTAGCGGGAGCCTCCGGTAGCACAGATACGCAGTATTTT.

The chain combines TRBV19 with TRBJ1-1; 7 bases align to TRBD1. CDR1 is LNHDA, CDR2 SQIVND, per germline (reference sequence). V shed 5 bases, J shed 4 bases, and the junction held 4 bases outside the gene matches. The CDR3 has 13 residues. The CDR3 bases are TGTGCCAGTAGTTCACAGGGGAGCACTGAAGCTTTCTTT. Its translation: CASSSQGSTEAFF. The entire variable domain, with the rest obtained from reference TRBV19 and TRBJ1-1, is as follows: DGGITQSPKYLFRKEGQNVTLSCEQNLNHDAMYWYRQDPGQGLRLIYYSQIVNDFQKGDIAEGYSVSREKKESFPLTVTSAQKNPTAFYLCASSSQGSTEAFFGQGTRLTVV.

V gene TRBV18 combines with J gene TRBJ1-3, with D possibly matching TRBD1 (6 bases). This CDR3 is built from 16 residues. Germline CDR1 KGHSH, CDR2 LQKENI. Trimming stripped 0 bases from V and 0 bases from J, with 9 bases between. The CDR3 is CASSPPNRVSGNTIYF. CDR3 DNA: TGTGCCAGCTCACCACCGAACAGGGTCTCTGGAAACACCATATATTTT.

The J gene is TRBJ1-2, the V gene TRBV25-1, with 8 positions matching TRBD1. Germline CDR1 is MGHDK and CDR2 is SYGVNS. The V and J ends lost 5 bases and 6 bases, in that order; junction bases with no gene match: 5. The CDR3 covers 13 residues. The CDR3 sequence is CASSSQGADGYTF. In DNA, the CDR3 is TGTGCCAGCAGTAGTCAGGGGGCCGATGGCTACACCTTC.

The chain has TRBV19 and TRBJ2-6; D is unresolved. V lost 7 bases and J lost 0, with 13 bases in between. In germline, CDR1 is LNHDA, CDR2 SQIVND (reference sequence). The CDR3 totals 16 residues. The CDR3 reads CASTFGMNSGANVLTF. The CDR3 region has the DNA TGTGCCAGTACTTTTGGCATGAACTCTGGGGCCAACGTCCTGACTTTC.

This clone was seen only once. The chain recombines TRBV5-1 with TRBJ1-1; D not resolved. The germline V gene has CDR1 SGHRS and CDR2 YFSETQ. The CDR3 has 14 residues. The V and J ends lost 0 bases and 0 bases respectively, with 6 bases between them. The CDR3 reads CASSLGRLNTEAFF. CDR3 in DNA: TGCGCCAGCAGCTTGGGACGTTTGAACACTGAAGCTTTCTTT.

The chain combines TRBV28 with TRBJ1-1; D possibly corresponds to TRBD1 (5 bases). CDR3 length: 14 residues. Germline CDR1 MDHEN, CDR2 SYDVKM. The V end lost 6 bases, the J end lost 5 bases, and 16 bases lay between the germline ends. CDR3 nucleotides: TGTGCCAGCAGCACACCGGGACGAATAACTGAAGCTTTCTTT. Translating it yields CASSTPGRITEAFF.

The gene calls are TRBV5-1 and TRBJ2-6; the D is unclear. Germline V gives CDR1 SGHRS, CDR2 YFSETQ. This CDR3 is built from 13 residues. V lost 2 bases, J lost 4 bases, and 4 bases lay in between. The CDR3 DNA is TGCGCCAGCAGCTTCCAGGGGGCCAACGTCCTGACTTTC. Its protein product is CASSFQGANVLTF.

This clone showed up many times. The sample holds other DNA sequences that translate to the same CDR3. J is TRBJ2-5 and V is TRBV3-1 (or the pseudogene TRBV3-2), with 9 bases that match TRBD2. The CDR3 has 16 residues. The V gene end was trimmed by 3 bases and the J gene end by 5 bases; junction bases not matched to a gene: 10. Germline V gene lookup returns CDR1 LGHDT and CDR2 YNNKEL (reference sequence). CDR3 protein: CASSHIAGGREETQYF. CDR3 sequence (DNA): TGTGCCAGCAGCCATATCGCGGGGGGGCGGGAGGAGACCCAGTACTTC.

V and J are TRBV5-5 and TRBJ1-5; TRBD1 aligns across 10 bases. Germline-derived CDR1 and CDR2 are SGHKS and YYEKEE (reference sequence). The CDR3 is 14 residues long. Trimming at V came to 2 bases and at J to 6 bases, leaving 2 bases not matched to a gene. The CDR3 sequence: CASSFGTGAQPQHF. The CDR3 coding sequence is TGTGCCAGCAGCTTCGGGACAGGGGCTCAGCCCCAGCATTTT.

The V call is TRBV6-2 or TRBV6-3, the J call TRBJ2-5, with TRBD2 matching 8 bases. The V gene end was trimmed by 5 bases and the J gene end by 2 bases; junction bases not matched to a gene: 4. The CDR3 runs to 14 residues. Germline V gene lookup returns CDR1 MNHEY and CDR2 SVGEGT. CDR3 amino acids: CASSPLAEQETQYF. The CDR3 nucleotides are TGTGCCAGCAGTCCACTAGCGGAACAAGAGACCCAGTACTTC.

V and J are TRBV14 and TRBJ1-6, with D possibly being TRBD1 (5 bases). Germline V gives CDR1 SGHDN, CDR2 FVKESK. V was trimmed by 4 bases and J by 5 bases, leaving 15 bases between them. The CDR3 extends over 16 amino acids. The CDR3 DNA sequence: TGTGCCAGCAGCCCGAGCGGGAGGGGTAATAATTCACCCCTCCACTTT. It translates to CASSPSGRGNNSPLHF.

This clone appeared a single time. CDR3 amino acids: CASRTGVYGYTF. The CDR3 nucleotides are TGTGCCAGCAGGACAGGGGTCTATGGCTACACCTTC. The chain joins TRBV6-5 to TRBJ1-2; 8 bases agree with TRBD1. V dropped 6 bases and J dropped 4; count of bases not matched to a gene: 1. Germline CDR1 reads MNHEY; CDR2 reads SVGAGI. This CDR3 spans 12 amino acids.

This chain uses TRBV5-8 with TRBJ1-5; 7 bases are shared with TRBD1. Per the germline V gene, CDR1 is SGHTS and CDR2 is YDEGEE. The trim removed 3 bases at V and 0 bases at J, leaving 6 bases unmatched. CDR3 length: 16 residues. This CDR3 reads CASSWTTGSSNQPQHF. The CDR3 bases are TGTGCCAGCAGCTGGACGACAGGGTCTAGCAATCAGCCCCAGCATTTT.

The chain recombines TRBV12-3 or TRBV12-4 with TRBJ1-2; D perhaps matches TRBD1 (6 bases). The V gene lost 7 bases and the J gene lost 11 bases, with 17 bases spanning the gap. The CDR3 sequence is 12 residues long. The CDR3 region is CASTDPGAQYTF. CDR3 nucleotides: TGTGCCAGCACCGACCCGGGGGCGCAATACACCTTC.

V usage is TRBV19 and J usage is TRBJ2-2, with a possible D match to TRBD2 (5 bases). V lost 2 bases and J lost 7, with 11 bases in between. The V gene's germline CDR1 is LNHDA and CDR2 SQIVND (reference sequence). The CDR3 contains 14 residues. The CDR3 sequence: CASSIRQEGGELFF. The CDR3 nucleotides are TGTGCCAGTAGTATAAGGCAAGAGGGCGGGGAGCTGTTTTTT.

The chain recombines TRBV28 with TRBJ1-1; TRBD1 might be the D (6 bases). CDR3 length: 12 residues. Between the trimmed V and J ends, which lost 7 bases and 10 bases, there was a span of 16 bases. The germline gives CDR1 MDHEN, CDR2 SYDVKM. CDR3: CASNPGGQSAFF. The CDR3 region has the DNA TGTGCCAGCAATCCCGGAGGACAGTCAGCTTTCTTT.

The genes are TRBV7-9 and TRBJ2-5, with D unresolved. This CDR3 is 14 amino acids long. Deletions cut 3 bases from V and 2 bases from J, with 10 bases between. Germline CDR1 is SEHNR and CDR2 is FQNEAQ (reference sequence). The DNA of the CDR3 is TGTGCCAGCAGCTTTTCAGGCACACAAGAGACCCAGTACTTC. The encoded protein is CASSFSGTQETQYF.

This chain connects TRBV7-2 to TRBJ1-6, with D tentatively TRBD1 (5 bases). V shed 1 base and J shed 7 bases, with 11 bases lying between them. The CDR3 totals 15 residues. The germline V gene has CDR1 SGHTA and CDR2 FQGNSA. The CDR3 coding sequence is TGTGCCAGCAGCTTAGGCAGGGCGGGGAATTCACCCCTCCACTTT. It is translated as CASSLGRAGNSPLHF.

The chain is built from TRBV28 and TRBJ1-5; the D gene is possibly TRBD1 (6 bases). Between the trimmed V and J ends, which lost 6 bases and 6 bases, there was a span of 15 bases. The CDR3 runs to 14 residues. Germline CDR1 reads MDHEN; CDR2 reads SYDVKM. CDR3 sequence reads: CASSHGGGLQPQHF. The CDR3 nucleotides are TGTGCCAGCAGCCATGGCGGGGGGCTTCAGCCCCAGCATTTT.

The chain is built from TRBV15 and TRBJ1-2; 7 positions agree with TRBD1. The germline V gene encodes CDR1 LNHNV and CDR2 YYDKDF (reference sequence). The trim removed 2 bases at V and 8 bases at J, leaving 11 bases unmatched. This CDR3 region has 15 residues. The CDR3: CATSRQGVGWVGYTF. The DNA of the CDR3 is TGTGCCACCAGCAGACAGGGGGTTGGATGGGTCGGCTACACCTTC.